This TCR beta chain was recorded in a study of blood T cell repertoires in COVID-19 (dated by TCRdb to the early 2020s). Study-level background: Samples covering the acute and convalescent phases of COVID-19 were provided by collaborators in the United States, Italy and Spain. The prospective study material was composed of cDNA or gDNA derived from T cells, B-cell-depleted T cells, or PBMCs. The dataset comprised deeply sampled blood TCRbeta repertoires from subjects exposed to, actively infected with, or recovered from COVID-19. The repertoires were released in a freely available public database meant as a resource for research on the immune response to SARS-CoV-2. Samples came from the ongoing ImmuneRACE study (first 160 participants) plus 1,254 subjects from 6 global collaborators. The sample metadata nearly always contained a de-identified subject ID, COVID-19 status, age in years and sex. Where available, HLA class I and class II types were taken from metadata supplied by the sample provider and were not determined by assay-based typing. The paper's findings and limits, for the study overall: The quantity of clinical and demographic metadata differed by source and by participant and was supplied without curation.

TCRbeta CDR3 regions were amplified from genomic DNA using the immunoSEQ Assay, a bias-controlled multiplex PCR. In the authors' own workflow: The number of nucleated cells in each sample was estimated by amplification of reference gene primers within the assay. Sequence reads were collapsed and filtered to measure the absolute abundance of every unique TCRbeta CDR3 rearrangement. For each sample, productive Simpson clonality was calculated by taking the square root of Simpson's diversity index across productive rearrangements. Imported from immuneACCESS, the table was reduced by TCRdb to in-frame sequences with V and J called. These copies leave out some clones; in studies compared against another copy, an unresolved V gene accounts for under half, and the cause of the remainder is not known. The DNA was the basis for D and trimming; V, J and clone size are from that table. The sample data list 25,000 to 35,000 clones, and 70% to 90% of these were observed just once. The ten largest clones represent around 6.6% of the sample.

Relative to germline, V is 9 bases shorter and J is 4 bases shorter, with 9 bases between their ends. Its CDR3 holds 11 amino acids, cysteine through phenylalanine. Kept here is only the CDR3 DNA, which spans 33 bases and is read in frame from base 1. Based on the germline V gene, the CDR1 and CDR2 sequences are MNHEY and SVGAGI. The collaborating institutions used their own protocols to collect whole blood in K2EDTA tubes. Collaborator samples were shipped for TCRbeta analysis as frozen whole blood, isolated PBMCs, or DNA extracted from either sample type. Comment on this clone: It has no known antigen specificity. No base quality information exists; no much larger clone differs at one position.

What was sequenced was peripheral blood. The chain couples TRBV6-5 to TRBJ1-2; the D gene is not confidently resolved. The source is a man between 60 and 70 years old with active COVID-19. The CDR3 here reads CASQVTYGYTF. The nucleotide sequence is TGTGCCAGTCAGGTTACCTATGGCTACACCTTC.